The entry below gives a single T cell receptor beta chain sequence along with its context. This record belongs to a study of blood T cell repertoires in COVID-19. Original processing methods: Using reference gene primer amplification, nucleated cell counts were estimated. Here immunoSEQ multiplex PCR was the method, and the copy in TCRdb shows in-frame clones only, minus some. V, J and clone size reflect that table, while D and trimming were determined from the DNA. The sample includes some 41,000 clones, more than 70% of them seen just once. The clonotype was recovered from a man in his sixties with active COVID-19. The sample comprised peripheral blood.

The CDR3 DNA sequence: TGTGCCAGCAGTCCTACCAGGGACAGGGACCCGTACTTC. Translating it yields CASSPTRDRDPYF. V gene TRBV6-5 combines with J gene TRBJ2-4; 9 nucleotides line up with TRBD1. Looked up from germline, CDR1 is MNHEY and CDR2 is SVGAGI. V lost 5 bases to trimming and J lost 15 bases; unmatched junction nucleotides: 11. The CDR3 spans 13 residues.